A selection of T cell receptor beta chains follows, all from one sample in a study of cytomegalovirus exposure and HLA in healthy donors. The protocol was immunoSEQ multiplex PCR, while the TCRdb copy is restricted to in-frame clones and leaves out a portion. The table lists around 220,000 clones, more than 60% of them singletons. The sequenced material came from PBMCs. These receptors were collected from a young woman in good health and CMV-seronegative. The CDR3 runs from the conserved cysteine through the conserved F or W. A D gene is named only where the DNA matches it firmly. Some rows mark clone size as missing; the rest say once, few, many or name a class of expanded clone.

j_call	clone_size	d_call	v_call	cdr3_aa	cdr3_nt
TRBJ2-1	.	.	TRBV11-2	CASSWGRGEAWDEQFF	TGTGCCAGCAGCTGGGGGAGGGGGGAAGCCTGGGATGAGCAGTTCTTC
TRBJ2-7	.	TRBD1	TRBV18	CASSSRTGANYEQYF	TGTGCCAGCTCCTCTAGGACAGGGGCGAACTACGAGCAGTACTTC
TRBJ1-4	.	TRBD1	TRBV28	CASSSTGFATNEKLFF	TGTGCCAGCAGCTCGACAGGGTTTGCAACTAATGAAAAACTGTTTTTT
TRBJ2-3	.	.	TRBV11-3	CASSLLRSTDTQYF	TGTGCCAGCAGCTTACTCCGGAGCACAGATACGCAGTATTTT
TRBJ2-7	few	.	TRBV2	CASSENRNRAGYEQYF	TGTGCCAGCAGTGAAAACCGGAATCGAGCAGGCTACGAGCAGTACTTC
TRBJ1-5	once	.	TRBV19	CASSIYRDQPQHF	TGTGCCAGTAGTATCTACAGGGATCAGCCCCAGCATTTT
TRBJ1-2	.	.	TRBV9	CASSAPYGYTF	TGTGCCAGCAGCGCCCCGTATGGCTACACCTTC
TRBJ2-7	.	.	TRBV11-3	CASSPQGYYEQYF	TGTGCCAGCAGCCCCCAGGGGTACTACGAGCAGTACTTC
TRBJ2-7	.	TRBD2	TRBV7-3	CASSLGIGASGTYEQYF	TGTGCCAGCAGCTTAGGCATCGGGGCTAGCGGAACCTACGAGCAGTACTTC
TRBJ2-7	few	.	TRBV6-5	CASSEIVMTGEQYF	TGTGCCAGCAGTGAAATAGTCATGACGGGTGAGCAGTACTTC
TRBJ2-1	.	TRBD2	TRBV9	CASSPTGTSGTGEQFF	TGTGCCAGCAGCCCAACCGGGACTAGTGGGACTGGTGAGCAGTTCTTC
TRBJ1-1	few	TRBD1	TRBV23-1	CASSPGTANTEAFF	TGCGCCAGCAGTCCGGGGACAGCGAACACTGAAGCTTTCTTT
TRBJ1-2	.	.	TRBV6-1	CASSEAGSDYGYTF	TGTGCCAGCAGTGAAGCAGGGAGTGACTATGGCTACACCTTC
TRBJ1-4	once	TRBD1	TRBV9	CASSGTGATNEKLFF	TGTGCCAGCAGCGGGACAGGGGCAACTAATGAAAAACTGTTTTTT
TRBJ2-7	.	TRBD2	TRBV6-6	CASSYSRDSGSYEQYF	TGTGCCAGCAGTTACTCAAGAGATAGCGGGTCCTACGAGCAGTACTTC
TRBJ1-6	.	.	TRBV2	CASSGGQSAIQALHF	TGTGCCAGCAGTGGAGGACAGAGTGCAATTCAAGCCCTCCACTTT
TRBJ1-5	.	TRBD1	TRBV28	CASSRTGGSNQPQHF	TGTGCCAGCAGTCGGACAGGTGGTAGCAATCAGCCCCAGCATTTT
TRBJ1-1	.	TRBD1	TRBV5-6	CASSLRQGPNTEAFF	TGTGCCAGCAGCTTGCGACAGGGACCCAACACTGAAGCTTTCTTT
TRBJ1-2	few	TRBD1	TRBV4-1	CASSQGDRGLYGYTF	TGCGCCAGCAGCCAAGGTGACAGGGGTTTATATGGCTACACCTTC
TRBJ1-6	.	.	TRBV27	CASSSGYNSPLHF	TGTGCCAGCAGTTCCGGGTACAATTCACCCCTCCACTTT
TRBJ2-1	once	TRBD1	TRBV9	CASSLRDRVDNEQFF	TGTGCCAGCTCCCTCCGGGACAGGGTAGACAATGAGCAGTTCTTC
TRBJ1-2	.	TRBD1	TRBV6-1	CASSEGQGGYGYTF	TGTGCCAGCAGTGAAGGACAGGGAGGTTATGGCTACACCTTC
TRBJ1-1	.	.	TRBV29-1	CSARGGQTNTEAFF	TGCAGCGCCCGGGGGGGCCAGACGAACACTGAAGCTTTCTTT
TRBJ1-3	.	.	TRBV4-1	CASSLNTNTIYF	TGCGCCAGCAGCCTTAACACCAACACCATATATTTT
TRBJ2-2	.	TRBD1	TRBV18	CASSPGQGGGELFF	TGTGCCAGCTCCCCCGGACAGGGAGGCGGGGAGCTGTTTTTT
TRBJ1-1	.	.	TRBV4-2	CASSQVGEGMEAFF	TGTGCCAGCAGCCAAGTAGGGGAGGGTATGGAAGCTTTCTTT
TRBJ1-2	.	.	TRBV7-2	CASSVTGYGYTF	TGTGCCAGCAGCGTGACAGGATACGGCTACACCTTC
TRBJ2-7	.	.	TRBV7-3	CASSLRGGDEQYF	TGTGCCAGCAGCTTAAGGGGCGGCGACGAGCAGTACTTC
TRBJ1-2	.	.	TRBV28	CASSIILGDRGYTF	TGTGCCAGCAGCATTATTCTAGGGGATCGGGGCTACACCTTC
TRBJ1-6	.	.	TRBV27	CASSLTLAFDSPLHF	TGTGCCAGCAGCCTTACACTAGCCTTCGATTCACCCCTCCACTTT
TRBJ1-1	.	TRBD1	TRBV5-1	CASSRGTGVTEAFF	TGCGCCAGCAGCAGAGGGACAGGGGTTACTGAAGCTTTCTTT
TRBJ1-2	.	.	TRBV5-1	CASSLGENYGYTF	TGCGCCAGCAGCTTGGGGGAGAACTATGGCTACACCTTC
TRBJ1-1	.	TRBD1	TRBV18	CASSPDGQGATRAFF	TGTGCCAGCTCACCCGATGGGCAGGGGGCTACTCGAGCTTTCTTT
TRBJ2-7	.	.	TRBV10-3	CATAPTTYEQYF	TGTGCCACCGCTCCTACCACCTACGAGCAGTACTTC
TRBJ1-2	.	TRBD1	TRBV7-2	CASSSGTGFYGYTF	TGTGCCAGCAGCTCCGGGACAGGCTTCTATGGCTACACCTTC
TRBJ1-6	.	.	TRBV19	CASNRRDSPLHF	TGTGCCAGTAACCGTCGGGATTCACCCCTCCACTTT
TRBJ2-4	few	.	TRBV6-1	CASLGVQVDIQYF	TGTGCCAGCCTAGGGGTTCAAGTAGACATTCAGTACTTC
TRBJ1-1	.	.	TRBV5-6	CASSLGRIEMNTEAFF	TGTGCCAGCAGCTTGGGGCGGATTGAAATGAACACTGAAGCTTTCTTT
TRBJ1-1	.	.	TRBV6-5	CASRRPGVEEAEAFF	TGTGCCAGCAGGCGTCCGGGAGTCGAGGAGGCTGAAGCTTTCTTT
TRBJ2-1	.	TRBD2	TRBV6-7	CAGGGLAGNYNEQFF	TGTGCCGGAGGGGGACTAGCGGGGAACTACAATGAGCAGTTCTTC
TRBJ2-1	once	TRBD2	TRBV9	CASSGGRGSSNEQLF	TGTGCCAGCAGCGGTGGGCGGGGGAGTTCCAATGAGCAGCTCTTC
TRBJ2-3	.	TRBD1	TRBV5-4	CASSLGTGDTDTQYF	TGTGCCAGCAGCTTGGGGACAGGGGACACAGATACGCAGTATTTT
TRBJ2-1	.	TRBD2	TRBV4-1	CASSQERLAGYNEQFF	TGCGCCAGCAGCCAAGAGAGGCTAGCGGGATACAATGAGCAGTTCTTC
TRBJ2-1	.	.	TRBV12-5	CASGSSRTRDNEQFF	TGTGCTAGTGGTTCGTCCCGGACCAGGGACAATGAGCAGTTCTTC
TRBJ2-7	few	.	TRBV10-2	CASSHPRRLREQYF	TGCGCCAGCAGTCATCCGAGGAGGCTACGGGAGCAGTACTTC
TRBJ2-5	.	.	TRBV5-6	CASSLGRGSTQETQYF	TGTGCCAGCAGCTTGGGAAGAGGGTCCACCCAAGAGACCCAGTACTTC
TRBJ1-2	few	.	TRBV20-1	CSARPMEGYTF	TGCAGTGCTAGACCTATGGAGGGCTACACCTTC
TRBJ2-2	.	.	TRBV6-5	CASSYSAPGTGELFF	TGTGCCAGCAGTTACTCAGCCCCAGGGACCGGGGAGCTGTTTTTT
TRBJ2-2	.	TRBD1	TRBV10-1	CASTDRGTGELFF	TGCGCCAGCACCGACAGGGGTACCGGGGAGCTGTTTTTT
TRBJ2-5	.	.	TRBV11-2	CASSLVGRETQYF	TGTGCCAGCAGCTTAGTTGGGAGAGAGACCCAGTACTTC
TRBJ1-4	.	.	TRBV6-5	CASSYDPLGAGEKLFF	TGTGCCAGCAGTTACGATCCGTTGGGGGCCGGTGAAAAACTGTTTTTT
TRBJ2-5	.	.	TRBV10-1	CASSTGETQYF	TGCGCCAGCAGTACAGGGGAGACCCAGTACTTC